The sequence of this T cell receptor (beta chain) was determined in a study of Ad26.COV2.S vaccination and SARS-CoV-2 variants. Some clones are missing from TCRdb's copy, which holds only in-frame ones; the method was immunoSEQ multiplex PCR. The table lists about 350,000 clones, approximately 90% of them singletons, with 3% to 5% in the top ten. Trimming removed 0 bases at V and 2 bases at J, with 10 bases between. The CDR3 runs 15 residues. CDR1 is KGHSH, CDR2 LQKENI, per germline. V usage is TRBV18 and J usage is TRBJ1-2, with D hard to call. This receptor was obtained from a human donor who had recovered from COVID-19. The specimen was peripheral blood, collected after recovery from COVID-19. CDR3 region: CASSPPGIANYGYTF. In DNA form, the CDR3 reads TGTGCCAGCTCACCACCGGGCATTGCAAACTATGGCTACACCTTC.